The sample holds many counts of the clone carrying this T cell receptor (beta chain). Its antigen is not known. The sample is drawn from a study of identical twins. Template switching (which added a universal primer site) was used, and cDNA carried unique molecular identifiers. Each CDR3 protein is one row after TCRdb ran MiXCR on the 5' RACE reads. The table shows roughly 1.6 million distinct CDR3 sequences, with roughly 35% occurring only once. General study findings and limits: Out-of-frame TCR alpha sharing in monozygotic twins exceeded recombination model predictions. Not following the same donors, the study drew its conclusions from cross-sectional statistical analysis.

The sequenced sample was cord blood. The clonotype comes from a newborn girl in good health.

This chain's CDR3 is CSARDRERGYTF. The CDR3 DNA follows: TGCAGTGCTAGAGATAGGGAGCGAGGCTACACCTTC. The chain carries TRBV20-1 and TRBJ1-2; D is unresolved. Germline lookup yields CDR1 DFQATT and CDR2 SNEGSKA (reference sequence). Trimming took off 0 bases at V and 8 bases at J, with 10 bases between the two ends. The CDR3 is 12 residues long.